This record covers a single T cell receptor (beta chain). Its antigen is still unknown. The data are from a study of blood T cells in healthy people across ages. Study-wide results and limits: Unsorted PBMCs ruled out conclusive naive versus antigen-experienced comparison. Long-lived donors had more naive CD4+ cells and higher diversity than aged donors.

Germline V gives CDR1 MGHRA, CDR2 YSYEKL. Trimming took off 4 bases at V and 5 bases at J, with 32 bases between the two ends. There are 20 residues in the CDR3. The authors ran a second PCR of 7 to 11 cycles using a sample-barcoded 5' primer and a J-beta primer mix. No fewer than 3 million CDR3-containing paired-end reads came from each sample. TCRdb used MiXCR to reprocess the 5' RACE reads, holding one entry per CDR3 protein. This table has about 1.4 million distinct CDR3 sequences, approximately 60% appearing once. The receptor was derived from a man younger than 35 in good health. Sequenced input: blood. The chain joins TRBV4-1 to TRBJ1-2; a possible D gene is TRBD1 (5 bases). The CDR3: CASSLSKTPPQRRDQYGYTF. The DNA of the CDR3 is TGCGCCAGCAGCCTCTCTAAAACTCCCCCTCAGCGCAGGGATCAGTATGGCTACACCTTC.